Reported below is one TCR beta chain. The entry originates in a study of Ad26.COV2.S vaccination and SARS-CoV-2 variants. Study-wide context: Trial arm assignment for the donor was COV1001 Ad26.COV2.S. Ad26.COV2.S shots went into the muscle once or twice, 56 days apart.

Germline CDR1 and CDR2: MGHRA and YSYEKL. V lost 2 bases, J lost 1 base, and 8 bases lay in between. This CDR3 is 14 amino acids long. The sample's treatment: some 19 received Ad26.COV2.S at low or high dose, single or two shots; about five received placebo; per-sample allocation not given. Vaccine and placebo recipients were sampled on day 63 after the first injection. The table came from immunoSEQ multiplex PCR; TCRdb's copy has only in-frame clones and leaves some out. The table includes about 370,000 clones, over 75% detected once. This TCR came from a person between 18 and 65 years old who received the Ad26.COV2.S COVID-19 vaccine or a placebo. The sample consisted of peripheral blood, taken in a trial of Ad26.COV2.S vaccine versus placebo. The chain combines TRBV4-1 with TRBJ1-1; D not resolved. Here the CDR3 DNA reads TGCGCCAGCAGCCAACAATCCGCGAACACTGAAGCTTTCTTT. Protein product: CASSQQSANTEAFF.